Listed below are T cell receptor beta chains from one sample, sequenced in a study of OX40 agonist ivuxolimab in advanced cancers. Some clones are missing from TCRdb's copy, which holds only in-frame ones; the method was immunoSEQ multiplex PCR. The sample includes 67,000 or so clones, 85% of them seen just once. The sample was CD4+ or CD8+ T cells sorted from blood, taken in a trial of the OX40 agonist ivuxolimab. The receptors were gathered from an adult with an advanced solid tumor such as melanoma, head and neck, liver or kidney cancer. The CDR3 runs from the conserved cysteine through the conserved F or W. D genes are given only for firm matches. The size field is filled for only some rows; it gives once, few, many or a size class.

>TRBV27|NA|NA|TRBJ2-1
TGTGCCAGCAGACGGACGATCGTGCAGGCTGAGCAGTTCTTC
CASRRTIVQAEQFF
>TRBV5-4|NA|NA|TRBJ2-6
TGTGCCAGCAGCGGGGACGGCTCTGGGGCCAACGTCCTGACTTTC
CASSGDGSGANVLTF
>TRBV28|NA|NA|TRBJ2-7
TGTGCCAGCAGTTTCCCCGAATACTCCTACGAGCAGTACTTC
CASSFPEYSYEQYF
>TRBV30|NA|few|TRBJ1-6
TGTGCCTGGAGTGAAGGGGGGGTTTCACCCCTCCACTTT
CAWSEGGVSPLHF
>TRBV27|NA|few|TRBJ2-7
TGTGCCAGCAGCCTGGGACTGGACTACGAGCAGTACTTC
CASSLGLDYEQYF
>TRBV19|TRBD2|NA|TRBJ2-1
TGTGCCAGTAGTATTCTAGCGGAGGCCTACAATGAGCAGTTCTTC
CASSILAEAYNEQFF
>TRBV19|NA|NA|TRBJ2-7
TGTGCCACGGTGGGGGAAGCCTACGAGCAGTACTTC
CATVGEAYEQYF
>TRBV28|TRBD2|NA|TRBJ2-3
TGTGCCAGCAGCCCCCGCTCCGGGACTAGCGGGTCAAGGGGGGTCACAGATACGCAGTATTTT
CASSPRSGTSGSRGVTDTQYF
>TRBV11-3|NA|NA|TRBJ1-1
TGTGCCAGCAGCATGCAGGGGTACACTGAAGCTTTCTTT
CASSMQGYTEAFF
>TRBV7-7|NA|NA|TRBJ2-5
TGTGCTAGCAGCTTAGGGGGGGCAGATACAGAGACCCAGTACTTC
CASSLGGADTETQYF
>TRBV6-5|NA|NA|TRBJ1-6
TGTGCCAGCAGTTATCAGTCCGGCAGGGTGAATTCACCCCTCCACTTT
CASSYQSGRVNSPLHF
>TRBV15|TRBD1|NA|TRBJ2-7
TGTGCCACCAGCAGAGATCCCTCATGGACAGGGGGAGGAAGCGAGCAGTACTTC
CATSRDPSWTGGGSEQYF
>TRBV7-9|TRBD1|NA|TRBJ2-3
TGTGCCAGCAGCCTCGGACAGGGTCTTGTTAGGGATACGCAGTATTTT
CASSLGQGLVRDTQYF
>TRBV15|NA|NA|TRBJ1-6
TGTGCCACCAGCAGAGGCAGGGTCGGTTCACCCCTCCACTTT
CATSRGRVGSPLHF
>TRBV5-6|TRBD1|NA|TRBJ2-3
TGTGCCAGCAGCGTCGGGATAACAGGGGTGGGGGATACGCAGTATTTT
CASSVGITGVGDTQYF
>TRBV7-3|NA|NA|TRBJ1-2
TGTGCCAGCAGCTCCAGGGCTCGCGGCTACACCTTC
CASSSRARGYTF
>TRBV30|NA|NA|TRBJ1-4
TGTGCCTGGAGTGGACGTGAAAAACTGTTTTTT
CAWSGREKLFF
>TRBV6-4|NA|NA|TRBJ1-1
TGTGCCAGCAGTGAAGAGTGGGGGGCGGGAGAAGCTTTCTTT
CASSEEWGAGEAFF
>TRBV19|NA|NA|TRBJ2-3
TGTGCCAGTAGTATGGGGGGACGCACAGATACGCAGTATTTT
CASSMGGRTDTQYF
>TRBV30|TRBD2|NA|TRBJ2-7
TGTGCCTGGAGTGTTGGCGGGAGGGGCTCCGAGCAGTACTTC
CAWSVGGRGSEQYF
>TRBV9|TRBD2|NA|TRBJ2-1
TGTGCCAGCAGCGAGGACCTGGGGGGGTCCTACAATGAGCAGTTCTTC
CASSEDLGGSYNEQFF
>TRBV6-5|NA|NA|TRBJ2-7
TGTGCCAGCAGTAAAACAGCCAGCTCCTACGAGCAGTACTTC
CASSKTASSYEQYF
>TRBV7-9|TRBD2|NA|TRBJ2-1
TGTGCCAGCAGCTTTAGCGGGACGAGCTCCTACAATGAGCAGTTCTTC
CASSFSGTSSYNEQFF
>TRBV7-8|TRBD2|NA|TRBJ2-3
TGTGCCAGCAGCAGCCATCAAACGGGAGGCGGGGATACGCAGTATTTT
CASSSHQTGGGDTQYF
>TRBV2|NA|NA|TRBJ2-7
TGTGCCAGCAATCTGGGCCTTATTAAGGGCGAGCAGTACTTC
CASNLGLIKGEQYF
>TRBV30|NA|once|TRBJ1-4
TGTGCCTGGAGTGGACAGGATGAAAAACTGTTTTTT
CAWSGQDEKLFF
>TRBV4-1|NA|once|TRBJ2-7
TGCGCTAGCAGCCATGGCGAGCGGTTTACGGAGCAGTACTTC
CASSHGERFTEQYF
>TRBV28|TRBD1|NA|TRBJ2-7
TGTGCCAGCAGTTCCCCCGGGACAGGGGGCTACGAGCAGTACTTC
CASSSPGTGGYEQYF
>TRBV10-3|NA|NA|TRBJ2-3
TGTGCCATCAGTGAGCTCCTGGGGAGCACAGATACGCAGTATTTT
CAISELLGSTDTQYF
>TRBV7-8|NA|NA|TRBJ1-3
TGTGCCAGCAGCTTACTCGAAGGAGGCCCTGGAAACACCATATATTTT
CASSLLEGGPGNTIYF
>TRBV7-3|NA|NA|TRBJ2-1
TGTGCCACCAAAAGAGGGTCTGGCGATGAGCAGTTCTTC
CATKRGSGDEQFF
>TRBV16|NA|NA|TRBJ2-1
TGTGCCAGCAGCCATTTCACGGCAGCTGGGGGCAATGAGCAGTTCTTC
CASSHFTAAGGNEQFF
>TRBV6-5|TRBD1|once|TRBJ1-2
TGTGCCAGCAGTTACGACTATTGGGACAGTTCCGTCCGCTACACCTTC
CASSYDYWDSSVRYTF
>TRBV28|TRBD1|NA|TRBJ1-2
TGTGCCAGCAGTCGGGACAGCAGGGGCTACACCTTC
CASSRDSRGYTF
>TRBV18|NA|NA|TRBJ2-7
TGTGCCAGCTCTTCAGGAGGGGGTATAGGCTACGAGCAGTACTTC
CASSSGGGIGYEQYF
>TRBV30|NA|NA|TRBJ2-1
TGTGCCTGGAGTGGACTCTTCAGGAATGAGCAGTTCTTC
CAWSGLFRNEQFF
>TRBV28|NA|NA|TRBJ1-5
TGTGCCAGCAGTGCCACGGGGGCCCCTATCAATCAGCCCCAGCATTTT
CASSATGAPINQPQHF
>TRBV2|NA|NA|TRBJ2-7
TGTGCCAGCAGAACCCGTTTAAGATCCTACGAGCAGTACTTC
CASRTRLRSYEQYF
>TRBV11-1|TRBD2|NA|TRBJ2-5
TGTGCCAGCAGCCCCCGGGGGGTCGTAGGGCAAGAGACCCAGTACTTC
CASSPRGVVGQETQYF
>TRBV19|NA|few|TRBJ2-7
TGTGCCAGTAGTATCCCGGGGGTGGGCGAGCAGTACTTC
CASSIPGVGEQYF
>TRBV28|TRBD1|few|TRBJ1-3
TGTGCCAGCAGTCACACCATCCGGGACAGGGGGGCTGGAAACACCATATATTTT
CASSHTIRDRGAGNTIYF
>TRBV29-1|NA|NA|TRBJ2-1
TGCAGCGTTACCTCCTACAATGAGCAGTTCTTC
CSVTSYNEQFF
>TRBV4-3|NA|once|TRBJ1-1
TGCGCCAGCAGCCAAGATTACGGCAAGAACACTGAAGCTTTCTTT
CASSQDYGKNTEAFF
>TRBV4-3|TRBD1|NA|TRBJ2-7
TGCGCCAGCAGCCCCTGGGACAGGGGGACCTACGAGCAGTACTTC
CASSPWDRGTYEQYF
>TRBV10-1|NA|NA|TRBJ2-5
TGCGCCAACTCTTCCGGGAGTAATGAGACCCAGTACTTC
CANSSGSNETQYF
>TRBV19|NA|NA|TRBJ2-7
TGTGCCAGTAGTATAGATGGGCTAGAGCGCTACGAGCAGTACTTC
CASSIDGLERYEQYF
>TRBV2|TRBD2|NA|TRBJ2-2
TGTGCCAGCAGCTTACGACCTAGCGGGGGGGCCGGGGAGCTGTTTTTT
CASSLRPSGGAGELFF
>TRBV9|NA|NA|TRBJ1-4
TGTGCCAGCAGCCCCCTGAATAATGAAAAACTGTTTTTT
CASSPLNNEKLFF
>TRBV5-1|NA|NA|TRBJ1-1
TGCGCCAGCCGAGCAGGGACAATGAACACTGAAGCTTTCTTT
CASRAGTMNTEAFF
>TRBV19|NA|NA|TRBJ1-2
TGTGCCAGTAGTCCCGAGCAGGGAGCTAACTATGGCTACACCTTC
CASSPEQGANYGYTF
>TRBV18|NA|NA|TRBJ2-1
TGTGCCAGCTCACCAACGACAGAGAGCTCCTACAATGAGCAGTTCTTC
CASSPTTESSYNEQFF
>TRBV28|TRBD1|NA|TRBJ2-2
TGTGCCAGCAGTTCATTATCAGGGGGCGGGATATACACCGGGGAGCTGTTTTTT
CASSSLSGGGIYTGELFF
>TRBV2|NA|NA|TRBJ2-7
TGTGCCAGCAGCAGGAACACTAAGTACGAGCAGTACTTC
CASSRNTKYEQYF
>TRBV18|NA|NA|TRBJ1-1
TGTGCCAGCTCACGAAACGGGGGGAACACTGAAGCTTTCTTT
CASSRNGGNTEAFF
>TRBV6-1|NA|NA|TRBJ1-4
TGTGCCAGCAGTGCTCTGTTTGCAACTAATGAAAAACTGTTTTTT
CASSALFATNEKLFF
>TRBV28|NA|NA|TRBJ2-3
TGTGCCAGCACCTCCGGGCCCCCAGATACGCAGTATTTT
CASTSGPPDTQYF
>TRBV10-3|NA|NA|TRBJ1-2
TGTGCCATCAGTGGGGGTAGTGGCTACACCTTC
CAISGGSGYTF
>TRBV7-9|TRBD1|NA|TRBJ2-7
TGTGCCAGCAGCCCGACGACAGGGGATGGCGAGCAGTACTTC
CASSPTTGDGEQYF
>TRBV11-2|NA|once|TRBJ2-7
TGTGCCAGCAGCTTAGTACTAGCCTCTAAGTACTTC
CASSLVLASKYF